What follows are 3 T cell receptor beta chains derived from one specimen sequenced in a study of long-term antiretroviral therapy in people with HIV. Samples were assayed with immunoSEQ v3.0 at survey level. The data were produced by immunoSEQ multiplex PCR, yet TCRdb's version contains in-frame clones alone and is incomplete. The sample lists 23,000 or so clones, approximately 81% occurring once. Sequencing was performed on unsorted PBMCs, taken 0.1 years before starting antiretroviral therapy. These TCRs come from a man between 35 and 55 years old with HIV.

The chain is built from TRBV28 and TRBJ2-7; D call uncertain. Trimming removed 5 bases from V and 5 bases from J, with 10 bases in between. Germline V lookup: CDR1 MDHEN, CDR2 SYDVKM. This CDR3 spans 12 amino acids. CDR3 sequence: CASSHRPNEQYF. CDR3 in DNA: TGTGCCAGCAGTCATCGCCCCAACGAGCAGTACTTC.

CDR3 bases: TGTGCCAGCACCAGAGGGACAGGGGGACGACAGCCCCAGCATTTT. Protein: CASTRGTGGRQPQHF. The chain joins TRBV5-5 to TRBJ1-5, with 11 bases fitting TRBD1. This CDR3 contains 15 residues. V dropped 6 bases and J dropped 7; count of bases not matched to a gene: 9. Germline CDR1 SGHKS, CDR2 YYEKEE (reference sequence).

The chain is built from TRBV7-8 and TRBJ2-7; D is undetermined. The V and J ends lost 1 base and 3 bases respectively, with 13 bases between them. This CDR3 comprises 15 residues. Germline V gene data show CDR1 as SGHVS and CDR2 as FQNEAQ. The CDR3 nucleotides are TGTGCCAGCAGCTTAGTCCGGCACCCCAGCTACGAGCAGTACTTC. Translated, it gives CASSLVRHPSYEQYF. The full variable domain, rest sourced from reference TRBV7-8 and TRBJ2-7, is GAGVSQSPRYKVAKRGQDVALRCDPISGHVSLFWYQQALGQGPEFLTYFQNEAQLDKSGLPSDRFFAERPEGSVSTLKIQRTQQEDSAVYLCASSLVRHPSYEQYFGPGTRLTVT.